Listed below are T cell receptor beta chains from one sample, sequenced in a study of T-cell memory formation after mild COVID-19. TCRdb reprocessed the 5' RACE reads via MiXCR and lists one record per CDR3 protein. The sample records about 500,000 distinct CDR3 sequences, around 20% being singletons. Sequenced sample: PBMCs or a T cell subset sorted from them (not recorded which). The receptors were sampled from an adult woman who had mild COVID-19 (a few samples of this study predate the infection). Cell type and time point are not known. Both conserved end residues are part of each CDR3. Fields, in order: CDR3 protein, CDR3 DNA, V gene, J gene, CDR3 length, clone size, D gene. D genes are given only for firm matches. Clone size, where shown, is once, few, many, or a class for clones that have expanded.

CDR3 protein: CASSPSTSMGSPLHF
CDR3 DNA: TGTGCCAGCAGTCCCTCCACCTCGATGGGTTCACCCCTCCACTTT
V gene: TRBV27
J gene: TRBJ1-6
CDR3 length: 15
clone size: NA
D gene: NA

CDR3 protein: CASSAHVGAVQETQYF
CDR3 DNA: TGTGCCAGTAGTGCACATGTCGGGGCAGTCCAAGAGACCCAGTACTTC
V gene: TRBV19
J gene: TRBJ2-5
CDR3 length: 16
clone size: NA
D gene: NA

CDR3 protein: CASSPSDQGLSEAFF
CDR3 DNA: TGTGCCAGCTCACCGAGTGATCAGGGTCTATCTGAAGCTTTCTTT
V gene: TRBV18
J gene: TRBJ1-1
CDR3 length: 15
clone size: NA
D gene: NA

CDR3 protein: CASSLPSGSRSGNEQFF
CDR3 DNA: TGTGCCAGCAGCTTGCCCAGCGGGAGTAGGAGCGGCAATGAGCAGTTCTTC
V gene: TRBV5-5
J gene: TRBJ2-1
CDR3 length: 17
clone size: few
D gene: TRBD2

CDR3 protein: CATSPRWGDQPQHF
CDR3 DNA: TGTGCCACCAGTCCGCGCTGGGGTGATCAGCCCCAGCATTTT
V gene: TRBV24-1
J gene: TRBJ1-5
CDR3 length: 14
clone size: NA
D gene: NA

CDR3 protein: CASSTQGQGNTEAFF
CDR3 DNA: TGTGCCAGCAGCACCCAAGGACAGGGAAATACTGAAGCTTTCTTT
V gene: TRBV9
J gene: TRBJ1-1
CDR3 length: 15
clone size: NA
D gene: TRBD1

CDR3 protein: CASSYGPLSGGYYEQYF
CDR3 DNA: TGTGCCAGCAGTTACGGACCCTTAAGCGGGGGCTACTACGAGCAGTACTTC
V gene: TRBV6-5
J gene: TRBJ2-7
CDR3 length: 17
clone size: NA
D gene: TRBD2

CDR3 protein: CASSQRVRENTEAFF
CDR3 DNA: TGTGCCAGCAGCCAACGGGTAAGGGAAAACACTGAAGCTTTCTTT
V gene: TRBV4-2
J gene: TRBJ1-1
CDR3 length: 15
clone size: few
D gene: NA

CDR3 protein: CASSWKRERATSTDTQYF
CDR3 DNA: TGTGCCAGCAGTTGGAAGCGGGAGCGGGCGACTAGCACAGATACGCAGTATTTT
V gene: TRBV12-3/TRBV12-4
J gene: TRBJ2-3
CDR3 length: 18
clone size: NA
D gene: TRBD2

CDR3 protein: CASSWTGVHEQYF
CDR3 DNA: TGCGCCAGCAGCTGGACAGGGGTCCACGAGCAGTACTTC
V gene: TRBV5-1
J gene: TRBJ2-7
CDR3 length: 13
clone size: NA
D gene: TRBD1

CDR3 protein: CASSLGSPPDTQYF
CDR3 DNA: TGTGCCAGCAGTTTGGGAAGCCCCCCAGATACGCAGTATTTT
V gene: TRBV12-3/TRBV12-4
J gene: TRBJ2-3
CDR3 length: 14
clone size: few
D gene: NA

CDR3 protein: CASSQWVSYGYTF
CDR3 DNA: TGTGCCAGCAGCCAGTGGGTCAGCTATGGCTACACCTTC
V gene: TRBV4-2
J gene: TRBJ1-2
CDR3 length: 13
clone size: NA
D gene: NA

CDR3 protein: CASSSSGASGTYEQYF
CDR3 DNA: TGTGCCAGCAGTTCGTCTGGGGCTAGCGGGACCTACGAGCAGTACTTC
V gene: TRBV28
J gene: TRBJ2-7
CDR3 length: 16
clone size: NA
D gene: TRBD2

CDR3 protein: CASSLIRDRGTQYF
CDR3 DNA: TGTGCCAGCAGCTTAATCAGGGACAGGGGAACGCAGTATTTT
V gene: TRBV7-2
J gene: TRBJ2-3
CDR3 length: 14
clone size: NA
D gene: TRBD1

CDR3 protein: CASSFKATNEKLFF
CDR3 DNA: TGTGCCAGCAGCTTTAAAGCAACTAATGAAAAACTGTTTTTT
V gene: TRBV9
J gene: TRBJ1-4
CDR3 length: 14
clone size: few
D gene: NA

CDR3 protein: CSGLGGADAVRTEAFF
CDR3 DNA: TGCAGCGGCCTGGGGGGGGCTGATGCGGTTAGAACTGAAGCTTTCTTT
V gene: TRBV29-1
J gene: TRBJ1-1
CDR3 length: 16
clone size: few
D gene: NA

CDR3 protein: CASSQDRDSRYEQYF
CDR3 DNA: TGCGCCAGCAGCCAAGATAGGGACAGCCGCTACGAGCAGTACTTC
V gene: TRBV4-3
J gene: TRBJ2-7
CDR3 length: 15
clone size: NA
D gene: TRBD1

CDR3 protein: CASSLAGPAGELFF
CDR3 DNA: TGTGCCAGCAGCTTAGCGGGCCCTGCCGGGGAGCTGTTTTTT
V gene: TRBV5-4
J gene: TRBJ2-2
CDR3 length: 14
clone size: few
D gene: NA

CDR3 protein: CASSSDTTNTEAFF
CDR3 DNA: TGTGCCAGCAGTTCGGACACCACCAACACTGAAGCTTTCTTT
V gene: TRBV12-3/TRBV12-4
J gene: TRBJ1-1
CDR3 length: 14
clone size: NA
D gene: NA

CDR3 protein: CSAHQRERGKYEQFF
CDR3 DNA: TGCAGTGCTCACCAGCGGGAGCGGGGAAAGTATGAGCAGTTCTTC
V gene: TRBV20-1
J gene: TRBJ2-1
CDR3 length: 15
clone size: NA
D gene: TRBD2

CDR3 protein: CASSLAAETSALEQYF
CDR3 DNA: TGTGCCAGCAGCTTAGCGGCAGAGACCTCCGCATTGGAGCAGTACTTC
V gene: TRBV7-6
J gene: TRBJ2-7
CDR3 length: 16
clone size: NA
D gene: NA

CDR3 protein: CSVVGARGGSDEQYF
CDR3 DNA: TGCAGCGTTGTGGGGGCTCGGGGAGGCAGCGACGAGCAGTACTTC
V gene: TRBV29-1
J gene: TRBJ2-7
CDR3 length: 15
clone size: NA
D gene: NA

CDR3 protein: CSATPGMRTEAFF
CDR3 DNA: TGCAGTGCTACCCCCGGGATGAGGACTGAAGCTTTCTTT
V gene: TRBV20-1
J gene: TRBJ1-1
CDR3 length: 13
clone size: NA
D gene: NA

CDR3 protein: CSASLSGNSYNEQFF
CDR3 DNA: TGCAGTGCTAGTCTTAGCGGGAACTCCTACAATGAGCAGTTCTTC
V gene: TRBV20-1
J gene: TRBJ2-1
CDR3 length: 15
clone size: NA
D gene: TRBD2

CDR3 protein: CASSLSVMSSYEQYF
CDR3 DNA: TGTGCCAGCAGTTTATCGGTCATGAGCTCCTACGAGCAGTACTTC
V gene: TRBV27
J gene: TRBJ2-7
CDR3 length: 15
clone size: few
D gene: NA

CDR3 protein: CASSLSGGNIQYF
CDR3 DNA: TGTGCCAGCAGCTTAAGCGGGGGAAACATTCAGTACTTC
V gene: TRBV7-9
J gene: TRBJ2-4
CDR3 length: 13
clone size: few
D gene: TRBD2

CDR3 protein: CASSRNRDVFTGELFF
CDR3 DNA: TGTGCCAGCAGCCGGAACCGGGACGTCTTCACCGGGGAGCTGTTTTTT
V gene: TRBV6-5
J gene: TRBJ2-2
CDR3 length: 16
clone size: NA
D gene: NA

CDR3 protein: CASSYQGQGSYEQYF
CDR3 DNA: TGTGCCAGCAGTTACCAGGGACAGGGAAGCTACGAGCAGTACTTC
V gene: TRBV6-5
J gene: TRBJ2-7
CDR3 length: 15
clone size: NA
D gene: TRBD1

CDR3 protein: CASSQRVAAYYEQYF
CDR3 DNA: TGTGCCAGCAGCCAACGGGTAGCGGCCTACTACGAGCAGTACTTC
V gene: TRBV14
J gene: TRBJ2-7
CDR3 length: 15
clone size: few
D gene: NA

CDR3 protein: CASSYRVSGSYNEQFF
CDR3 DNA: TGTGCCAGCAGTTACAGGGTTTCGGGCTCCTACAATGAGCAGTTCTTC
V gene: TRBV12-3/TRBV12-4
J gene: TRBJ2-1
CDR3 length: 16
clone size: many
D gene: NA

CDR3 protein: CATSDYEETQYF
CDR3 DNA: TGTGCCACCAGTGATTATGAAGAGACCCAGTACTTC
V gene: TRBV24-1
J gene: TRBJ2-5
CDR3 length: 12
clone size: NA
D gene: NA

CDR3 protein: CAWRSYNEQFF
CDR3 DNA: TGTGCCTGGAGATCGTACAATGAGCAGTTCTTC
V gene: TRBV30
J gene: TRBJ2-1
CDR3 length: 11
clone size: few
D gene: NA

CDR3 protein: CASSQEAGLGEKLFF
CDR3 DNA: TGCGCCAGCAGCCAAGAGGCCGGCCTCGGTGAAAAACTGTTTTTT
V gene: TRBV4-1
J gene: TRBJ1-4
CDR3 length: 15
clone size: NA
D gene: NA

CDR3 protein: CASRSGGTGELFF
CDR3 DNA: TGTGCCAGCAGGTCAGGGGGCACCGGGGAGCTGTTTTTT
V gene: TRBV27
J gene: TRBJ2-2
CDR3 length: 13
clone size: few
D gene: TRBD1

CDR3 protein: CASSLGTSGGLMGNEQFF
CDR3 DNA: TGTGCCAGCAGCCTCGGGACTAGCGGGGGGCTTATGGGCAATGAGCAGTTCTTC
V gene: TRBV14
J gene: TRBJ2-1
CDR3 length: 18
clone size: NA
D gene: TRBD2

CDR3 protein: CASSTSGGNEQFF
CDR3 DNA: TGTGCCAGCAGCACTAGCGGGGGTAATGAGCAGTTCTTC
V gene: TRBV14
J gene: TRBJ2-1
CDR3 length: 13
clone size: few
D gene: TRBD2

CDR3 protein: CAISDVGGEQYF
CDR3 DNA: TGTGCCATCAGTGATGTGGGAGGCGAGCAGTACTTC
V gene: TRBV10-3
J gene: TRBJ2-7
CDR3 length: 12
clone size: NA
D gene: NA

CDR3 protein: CAISESIDGGTDTQYF
CDR3 DNA: TGTGCCATCAGTGAGTCGATCGACGGGGGCACAGATACGCAGTATTTT
V gene: TRBV10-3
J gene: TRBJ2-3
CDR3 length: 16
clone size: few
D gene: NA

CDR3 protein: CASSERQGSYNEQFF
CDR3 DNA: TGTGCCAGCAGCGAGCGACAGGGGTCCTACAATGAGCAGTTCTTC
V gene: TRBV7-9
J gene: TRBJ2-1
CDR3 length: 15
clone size: NA
D gene: TRBD1

CDR3 protein: CSVVGGRSYEQYF
CDR3 DNA: TGCAGCGTTGTCGGGGGTCGTTCCTACGAGCAGTACTTC
V gene: TRBV29-1
J gene: TRBJ2-7
CDR3 length: 13
clone size: NA
D gene: NA

CDR3 protein: CSANRGNTEAFF
CDR3 DNA: TGCAGTGCTAACAGGGGGAACACTGAAGCTTTCTTT
V gene: TRBV20-1
J gene: TRBJ1-1
CDR3 length: 12
clone size: NA
D gene: TRBD1

CDR3 protein: CATSRESDRNYGYTF
CDR3 DNA: TGTGCCACCAGCAGAGAATCTGACAGGAACTATGGCTACACCTTC
V gene: TRBV15
J gene: TRBJ1-2
CDR3 length: 15
clone size: NA
D gene: NA

CDR3 protein: CASSKRLAGGPYNEQFF
CDR3 DNA: TGTGCCAGCAGCAAACGACTAGCGGGAGGTCCCTACAATGAGCAGTTCTTC
V gene: TRBV7-2
J gene: TRBJ2-1
CDR3 length: 17
clone size: many
D gene: TRBD2

CDR3 protein: CASSPAGGARTDTQYF
CDR3 DNA: TGTGCCAGCAGTCCGGCCGGGGGGGCTAGAACAGATACGCAGTATTTT
V gene: TRBV5-4
J gene: TRBJ2-3
CDR3 length: 16
clone size: NA
D gene: TRBD2

CDR3 protein: CASSLSTGHQPQHF
CDR3 DNA: TGTGCCAGCAGCTTATCGACAGGGCATCAGCCCCAGCATTTT
V gene: TRBV7-9
J gene: TRBJ1-5
CDR3 length: 14
clone size: few
D gene: TRBD1

CDR3 protein: CASSLPGTQATQYF
CDR3 DNA: TGTGCCAGCAGCTTACCGGGAACGCAGGCGACCCAGTACTTC
V gene: TRBV7-2
J gene: TRBJ2-5
CDR3 length: 14
clone size: few
D gene: NA

CDR3 protein: CASAGTPYGNTGELFF
CDR3 DNA: TGCGCCAGCGCCGGGACCCCTTACGGGAACACCGGGGAGCTGTTTTTT
V gene: TRBV5-1
J gene: TRBJ2-2
CDR3 length: 16
clone size: NA
D gene: NA

CDR3 protein: CASSRETSGNKETQYF
CDR3 DNA: TGTGCCAGCAGCCGGGAGACTAGCGGCAACAAAGAGACCCAGTACTTC
V gene: TRBV16
J gene: TRBJ2-5
CDR3 length: 16
clone size: NA
D gene: TRBD2

CDR3 protein: CASSQVGTSGGADTQYF
CDR3 DNA: TGCGCCAGCAGCCAAGTGGGGACTAGCGGGGGTGCAGATACGCAGTATTTT
V gene: TRBV4-1
J gene: TRBJ2-3
CDR3 length: 17
clone size: NA
D gene: TRBD2

CDR3 protein: CASSFPPGGEQYF
CDR3 DNA: TGTGCCAGCAGTTTTCCACCCGGAGGGGAGCAGTACTTC
V gene: TRBV27
J gene: TRBJ2-7
CDR3 length: 13
clone size: NA
D gene: NA

CDR3 protein: CASSLGGLDTQYF
CDR3 DNA: TGTGCCAGCAGCTTAGGAGGGCTGGATACGCAGTATTTT
V gene: TRBV7-9
J gene: TRBJ2-3
CDR3 length: 13
clone size: NA
D gene: NA